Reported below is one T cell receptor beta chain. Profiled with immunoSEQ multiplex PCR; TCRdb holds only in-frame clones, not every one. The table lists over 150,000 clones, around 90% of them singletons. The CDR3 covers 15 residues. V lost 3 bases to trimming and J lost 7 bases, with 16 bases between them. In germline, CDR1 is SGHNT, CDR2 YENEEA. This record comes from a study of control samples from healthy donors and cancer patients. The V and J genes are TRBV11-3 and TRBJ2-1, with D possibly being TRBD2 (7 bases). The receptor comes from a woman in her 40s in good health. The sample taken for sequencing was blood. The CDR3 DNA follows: TGTGCCAGCAGCTTCGGGGGGACAAATTTGAATGAGCAGTTCTTC. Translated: CASSFGGTNLNEQFF.